This record looks at one TCR beta chain sequence and its context. Its antigen is as yet unknown. The entry originates in a study of cytomegalovirus exposure and HLA in healthy donors. Study-wide results and caveats: Reports indicate that TCR beta sequences accurately predicted the HLA-A and HLA-B alleles of most subjects. Near-uniform donor sequencing depth was presumed by presence/absence analyses.

The study ran its PCR with 60 Vbeta and 13 Jbeta primers. Profiled with immunoSEQ multiplex PCR; TCRdb holds only in-frame clones, not every one. The table has under 100,000 clones, around 62% seen once. This CDR3 has 15 amino acids. Germline V gene sequence: CDR1 LGHNT, CDR2 FRNRAP. With 1 base clipped from V and 5 bases from J, the junction kept 5 bases outside the gene matches. This clonotype originated in a woman in her twenties or thirties in good health and CMV-seropositive. The V gene is TRBV12-5, the J gene TRBJ2-3; 8 positions match TRBD1. Sequenced sample: PBMCs. CDR3 loop: CASGLGKQGGDTQYF. CDR3 bases: TGTGCTAGTGGTTTGGGAAAACAGGGGGGAGATACGCAGTATTTT.